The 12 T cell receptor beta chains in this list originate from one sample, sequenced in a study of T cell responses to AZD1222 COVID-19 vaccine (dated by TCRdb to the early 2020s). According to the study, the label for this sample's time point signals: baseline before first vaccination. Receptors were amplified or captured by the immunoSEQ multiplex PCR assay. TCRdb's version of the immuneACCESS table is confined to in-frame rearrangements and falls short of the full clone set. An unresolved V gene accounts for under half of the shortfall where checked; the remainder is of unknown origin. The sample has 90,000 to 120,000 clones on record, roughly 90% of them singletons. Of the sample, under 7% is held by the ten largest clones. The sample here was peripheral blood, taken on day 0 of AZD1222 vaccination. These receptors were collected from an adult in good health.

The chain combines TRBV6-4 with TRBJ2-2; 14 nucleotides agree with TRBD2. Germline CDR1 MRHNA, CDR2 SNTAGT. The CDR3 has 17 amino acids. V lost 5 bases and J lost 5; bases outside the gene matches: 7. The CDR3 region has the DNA TGTGCCAGCAGTTCGGGACTAGCGGGAGTTGCGACCGGGGAGCTGTTTTTT. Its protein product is CASSSGLAGVATGELFF.

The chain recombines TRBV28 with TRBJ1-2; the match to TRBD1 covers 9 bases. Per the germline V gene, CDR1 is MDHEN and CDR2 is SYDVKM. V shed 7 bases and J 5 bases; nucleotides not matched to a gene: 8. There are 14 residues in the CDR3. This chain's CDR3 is CASNRQGGGYGYTF. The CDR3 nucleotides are TGTGCCAGCAACCGACAGGGGGGAGGGTATGGCTACACCTTC.

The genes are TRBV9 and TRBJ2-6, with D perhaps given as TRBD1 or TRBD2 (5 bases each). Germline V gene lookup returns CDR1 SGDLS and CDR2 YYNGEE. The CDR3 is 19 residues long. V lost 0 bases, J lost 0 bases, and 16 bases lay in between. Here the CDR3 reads CASSVVGAGTDSGANVLTF. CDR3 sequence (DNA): TGTGCCAGCAGCGTAGTCGGGGCAGGGACCGACTCTGGGGCCAACGTCCTGACTTTC.

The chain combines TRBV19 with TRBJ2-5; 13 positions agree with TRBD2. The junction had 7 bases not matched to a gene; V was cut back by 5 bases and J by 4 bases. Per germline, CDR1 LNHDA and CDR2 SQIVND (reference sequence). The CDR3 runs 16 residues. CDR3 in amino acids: CASSFGLAGVPETQYF. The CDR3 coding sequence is TGTGCCAGTAGTTTTGGACTAGCGGGAGTCCCAGAGACCCAGTACTTC.

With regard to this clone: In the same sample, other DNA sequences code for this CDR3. The CDR3 DNA reads TGTGCCAGCAGTTTGGGTGGGGCTAACTATGGCTACACCTTC. Translation: CASSLGGANYGYTF. V is TRBV28 and J is TRBJ1-2; D remains unclear. The CDR3 totals 14 residues. The V and J ends lost 3 bases and 0 bases respectively, with 8 bases between them. Germline V gene lookup returns CDR1 MDHEN and CDR2 SYDVKM.

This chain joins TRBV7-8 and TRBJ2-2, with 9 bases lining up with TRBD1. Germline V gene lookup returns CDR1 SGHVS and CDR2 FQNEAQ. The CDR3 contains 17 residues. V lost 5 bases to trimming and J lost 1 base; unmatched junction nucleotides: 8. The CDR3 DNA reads TGTGCCAGCAGCGCATCCTTGGGACAGGGGAACACCGGGGAGCTGTTTTTT. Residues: CASSASLGQGNTGELFF.

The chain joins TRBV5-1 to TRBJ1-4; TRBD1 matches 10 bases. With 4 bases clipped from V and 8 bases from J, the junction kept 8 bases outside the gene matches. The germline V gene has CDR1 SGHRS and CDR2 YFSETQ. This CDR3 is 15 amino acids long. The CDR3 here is CASSKGQGGTEKLFF. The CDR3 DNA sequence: TGCGCCAGCAGCAAAGGACAGGGGGGAACCGAAAAACTGTTTTTT.

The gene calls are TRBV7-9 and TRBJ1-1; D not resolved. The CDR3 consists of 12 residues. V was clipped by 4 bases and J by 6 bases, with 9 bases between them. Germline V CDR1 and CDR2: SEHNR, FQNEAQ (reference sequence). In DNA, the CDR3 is TGTGCCAGCAGCTCGACACTCGCTGAAGCTTTCTTT. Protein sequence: CASSSTLAEAFF.

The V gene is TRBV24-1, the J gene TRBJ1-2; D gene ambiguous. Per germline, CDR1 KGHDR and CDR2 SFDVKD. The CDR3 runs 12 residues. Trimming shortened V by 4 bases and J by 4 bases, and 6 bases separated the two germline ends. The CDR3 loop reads CATSENGYGYTF. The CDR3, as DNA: TGTGCCACCAGTGAAAATGGCTATGGCTACACCTTC.

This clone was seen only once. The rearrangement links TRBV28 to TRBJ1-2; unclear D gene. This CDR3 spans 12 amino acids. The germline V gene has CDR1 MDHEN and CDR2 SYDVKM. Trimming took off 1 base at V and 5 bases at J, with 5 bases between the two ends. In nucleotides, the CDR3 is TGTGCCAGCAGTTTATTATATTATGGCTACACCTTC. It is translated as CASSLLYYGYTF.

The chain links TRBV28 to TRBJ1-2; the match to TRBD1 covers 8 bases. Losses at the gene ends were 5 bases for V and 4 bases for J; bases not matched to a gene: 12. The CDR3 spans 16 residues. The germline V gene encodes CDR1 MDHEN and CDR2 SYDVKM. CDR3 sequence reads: CASSPSAGTGFYGYTF. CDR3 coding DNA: TGTGCCAGCAGTCCTAGTGCCGGGACAGGCTTCTATGGCTACACCTTC.

The CDR3 bases are TGTGCCTGGGTATCCGGTTCGTGGGTCAATGGCTACACCTTC. Translation: CAWVSGSWVNGYTF. The chain carries TRBV30 and TRBJ1-2, with no clear D. This CDR3 has 14 residues. The V end lost 5 bases, the J end lost 6 bases, and 19 bases lay between the germline ends. The germline gives CDR1 GTSNPN, CDR2 SVGIG (reference sequence).